A selection of T cell receptor beta chains follows, all from one sample in a study of early T cells in non-severe SARS-CoV-2 infection. TCRdb processed the 5' RACE reads anew with MiXCR; each CDR3 protein has one entry. The sample has about 97,000 distinct CDR3 sequences, approximately 14% seen once. The sample comprised whole blood. These receptors were taken from an adult who was a healthcare worker with PCR-confirmed SARS-CoV-2 infection or an uninfected control (not recorded which). Both conserved end residues are part of each CDR3. Each record gives: CDR3 length, V gene, clone size, D gene, J gene, CDR3 DNA, CDR3 protein. The D gene is left open where the match is weak. A row's size may be missing; if present it is once, few, many or a size class.

14,TRBV12-3/TRBV12-4,few,NA,TRBJ2-7,TGTGCCAGCAGTTCCGGGGACAAGTCCTACGAGCAGTACTTC,CASSSGDKSYEQYF
17,TRBV2,many,NA,TRBJ1-5,TGTGCCAGCAGTGAAAGCACGGGACACGCTAGTCATCAGCCCCAGCATTTT,CASSESTGHASHQPQHF
14,TRBV7-6,few,NA,TRBJ2-7,TGTGCCAGCAGCTTGGGCGGGACCATCTACGAGCAGTACTTC,CASSLGGTIYEQYF
16,TRBV6-5,many,TRBD1,TRBJ2-7,TGTGCCAGCAAAAACCCGACCGGGACAGGGCAATACGAGCAGTACTTC,CASKNPTGTGQYEQYF
16,TRBV10-2,NA,TRBD2,TRBJ2-7,TGCGCCACTCGTGACCCGAGCGGGAGGGCGGTCCACGAGCAGTACTTC,CATRDPSGRAVHEQYF
15,TRBV7-2,NA,NA,TRBJ1-1,TGTGCCAGCAGCCTGTTGGTAGGAGGGAACACTGAAGCTTTCTTT,CASSLLVGGNTEAFF
12,TRBV29-1,few,NA,TRBJ2-5,TGCAGCGTTGAAGCGGGAGAAGAGACCCAGCACTTC,CSVEAGEETQHF
12,TRBV7-9,few,NA,TRBJ1-1,TGTGCCAGCAGCTTAGATGTCAAGCAAGCTTTCTTT,CASSLDVKQAFF
13,TRBV6-2/TRBV6-3,many,NA,TRBJ2-5,TGTGCCAGCAGTCGACAGGTTGCGGAGACCCAGTACTTC,CASSRQVAETQYF
13,TRBV29-1,few,NA,TRBJ2-7,TGCAGCGTTGAGAAACCGAGCTCCTACGAGCAGTACTTC,CSVEKPSSYEQYF
14,TRBV9,NA,NA,TRBJ2-5,TGTGCCAGCAGCCCCCGAGGAGTGGGTGAGACCCAGTACTTC,CASSPRGVGETQYF
13,TRBV7-8,NA,NA,TRBJ2-2,TGTGCCAGCAGCTTAGCTACAGGACGGGAGCTGTTTTTT,CASSLATGRELFF
18,TRBV6-6,NA,TRBD2,TRBJ2-2,TGTGCCAGCAGCGGGACTCCAGGGACTAGCGGGAGCACCGGGGAGCTGTTTTTT,CASSGTPGTSGSTGELFF
14,TRBV20-1,few,TRBD2,TRBJ2-7,TGCAGTGCTAGAGAGCGGGAGGCCTACTACGAGCAGTACTTC,CSAREREAYYEQYF
15,TRBV5-1,many,NA,TRBJ2-5,TGCGCCAGCAGCGCCTGGACGGACGGACGGTGGACCCAGTACTTC,CASSAWTDGRWTQYF
16,TRBV9,NA,NA,TRBJ2-5,TGTGCCAGCAGCGTGGGAGCGCAGATAGGACAAGAGACCCAGTACTTC,CASSVGAQIGQETQYF
14,TRBV11-2,NA,TRBD2,TRBJ2-7,TGTGCCAGCAGCTCCCTAGCGGGACAGTACGAGCAGTACTTC,CASSSLAGQYEQYF
15,TRBV6-1,few,NA,TRBJ2-7,TGTGCCAGCAGTGAAAACTGGCAGGGCACCTACGAGCAGTACTTC,CASSENWQGTYEQYF
17,TRBV14,few,NA,TRBJ2-7,TGTGCCAGCAGCCAAGGAGTAAAGGGGAGACAAAGTAAGGAGCAGTACTTC,CASSQGVKGRQSKEQYF
13,TRBV6-5,once,NA,TRBJ2-7,TGTGTCAGCAGCCCCAATTTAGCCTACGAGCAGTACTTC,CVSSPNLAYEQYF
12,TRBV3-1,NA,NA,TRBJ2-5,TGTGCCAGCAGCCGGCCCGGGAAGACCCAGTACTTC,CASSRPGKTQYF
17,TRBV28,NA,TRBD2,TRBJ2-1,TGTGCCAGCAAAGTTCCCTTGGGGCTAGCGGGAGTCAATGAGCAGTTCTTC,CASKVPLGLAGVNEQFF
15,TRBV10-2,few,NA,TRBJ2-7,TGCGCCAGCAGTGAGTCCGAGGGCCCCTCCTACGAGCAGTACTTC,CASSESEGPSYEQYF
12,TRBV28,NA,NA,TRBJ2-7,TGTGCCAGCAGGCGGGACCTATACGAGCAGTACTTC,CASRRDLYEQYF
14,TRBV21-1,many,NA,TRBJ2-5,TGTGCCAGCAGCAAAGCACAGGGCCAAGAGACCCAGTACTTC,CASSKAQGQETQYF
16,TRBV20-1,many,TRBD2,TRBJ2-1,TGCAGTGCCCCCCTCCGGGTAGCGGGGGCCTACAATGAGCAGTTCTTC,CSAPLRVAGAYNEQFF
14,TRBV2,many,NA,TRBJ2-7,TGTGCCAGCAATTTCCAGGGGACCCCTGGCGAGCAGTACTTC,CASNFQGTPGEQYF